Listed here is a single T cell receptor (beta chain). Antigen unknown. Other DNA sequences in the same sample also yield this CDR3. Selected positively for CCR7 and CD45RO-negative, naive CD8 cells excluded terminally differentiated effector memory CD45RA+ cells. The data derive from a study of shared clonotypes between healthy human individuals. Study-level information: Three plates each covered CD4 naive and memory; CD8 naive two, CD8 memory one. Study-level findings and limits: Of the naive CD4 clonotypes, approximately 5% were shared across several donors.

Sorted-subset replicate PCR reactions contained 200 ng DNA, corresponding to approximately 30,000 T cell genomes. Original handling: Filtering differed because ImmunoSEQ produced junction-only sequences that carried no quality scores. TCRdb's table, derived via immunoSEQ multiplex PCR, lists solely in-frame clones and lacks some. V and J calls and clone size are as listed in that table; D and trimming were resolved from the DNA. The repertoire holds roughly 1,800,000 clones, with about 95% as singletons. V was trimmed by 0 bases and J by 5 bases, leaving 8 bases between them. The V gene's germline CDR1 is LGHNA and CDR2 YSLEER. The CDR3 is 13 residues long.

V and J are TRBV4-3 and TRBJ2-7; D is possibly TRBD1 (5 bases). Sequenced sample: naive CD8+ T cells sorted from blood. The clonotype comes from a man aged 18 to 30 in good health. This CDR3 is CASSQDRGHEQYF. The CDR3 DNA follows: TGCGCCAGCAGCCAAGATAGGGGCCACGAGCAGTACTTC.